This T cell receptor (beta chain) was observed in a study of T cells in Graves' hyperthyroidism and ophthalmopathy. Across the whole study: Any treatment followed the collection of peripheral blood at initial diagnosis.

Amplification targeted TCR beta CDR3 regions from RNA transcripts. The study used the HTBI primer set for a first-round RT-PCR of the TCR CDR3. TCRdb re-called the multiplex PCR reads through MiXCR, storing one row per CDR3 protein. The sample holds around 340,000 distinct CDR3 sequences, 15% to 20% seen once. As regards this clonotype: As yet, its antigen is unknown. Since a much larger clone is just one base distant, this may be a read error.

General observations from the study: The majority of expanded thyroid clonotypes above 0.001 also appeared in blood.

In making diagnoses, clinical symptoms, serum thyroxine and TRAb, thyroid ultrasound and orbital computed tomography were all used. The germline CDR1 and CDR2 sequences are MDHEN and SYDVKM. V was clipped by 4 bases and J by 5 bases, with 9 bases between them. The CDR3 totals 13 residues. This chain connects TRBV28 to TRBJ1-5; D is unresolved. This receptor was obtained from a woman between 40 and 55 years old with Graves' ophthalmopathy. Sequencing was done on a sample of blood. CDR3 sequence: CASSSGVDQPQHF. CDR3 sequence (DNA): TGTGCCAGCAGTTCCGGGGTAGATCAGCCCCAGCATTTT. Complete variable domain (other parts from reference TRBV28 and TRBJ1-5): DVKVTQSSRYLVKRTGEKVFLECVQDMDHENMFWYRQDPGLGLRLIYFSYDVKMKEKGDIPEGYSVSREKKERFSLILESASTNQTSMYLCASSSGVDQPQHFGDGTRLSIL.